The table lists the clone carrying this T cell receptor beta chain with many counts. Its specificity is not known. This specimen comes from a study of blood T cells in healthy people across ages. It was with a sample-barcoded 5' primer and a J-beta primer mix that a second PCR of roughly 7 to 12 cycles was run. Through a template-switch adaptor with 12 random nucleotides, each cDNA molecule received a tag. TCRdb itself ran the 5' RACE reads through MiXCR, one entry per CDR3 protein. The sample includes around 1.5 million distinct CDR3 sequences, roughly 40% of them seen just once. The germline V gene encodes CDR1 SQVTM and CDR2 ANQGSEA. The CDR3 length is 15 residues. The ends lost 4 bases at V and 0 bases at J; junction bases unmatched: 4. Broader study findings: Naive CD4+ cell counts and diversity both ran higher in long-lived than in aged donors.

Ranging in age from about 6 to 95, the donors were healthy Caucasian individuals from Russia. The specimen was blood. V gene TRBV29-1 combines with J gene TRBJ2-5; 11 positions match TRBD2. This TCR was recovered from a woman between 18 and 30 years old in good health. The CDR3 spells CSVASGGLYQETQYF. As DNA, the CDR3 is TGCAGCGTTGCTAGCGGGGGGCTGTACCAAGAGACCCAGTACTTC. The full variable domain, with the rest looked up from reference TRBV29-1 and TRBJ2-5, is SAVISQKPSRDICQRGTSLTIQCQVDSQVTMMFWYRQQPGQSLTLIATANQGSEATYESGFVIDKFPISRPNLTFSTLTVSNMSPEDSSIYLCSVASGGLYQETQYFGPGTRLLVL.